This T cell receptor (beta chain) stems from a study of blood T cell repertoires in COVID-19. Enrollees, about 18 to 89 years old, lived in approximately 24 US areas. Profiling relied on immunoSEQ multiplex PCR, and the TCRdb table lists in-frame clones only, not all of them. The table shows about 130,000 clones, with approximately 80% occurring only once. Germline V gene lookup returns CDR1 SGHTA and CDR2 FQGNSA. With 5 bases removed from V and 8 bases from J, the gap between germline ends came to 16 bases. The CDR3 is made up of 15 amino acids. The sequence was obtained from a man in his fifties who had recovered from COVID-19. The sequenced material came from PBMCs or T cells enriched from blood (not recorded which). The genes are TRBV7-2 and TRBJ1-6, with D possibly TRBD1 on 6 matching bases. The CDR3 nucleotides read TGTGCCAGCAGCGAACAGGGTAATTGGGATTCACCCCTCCACTTT. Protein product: CASSEQGNWDSPLHF.